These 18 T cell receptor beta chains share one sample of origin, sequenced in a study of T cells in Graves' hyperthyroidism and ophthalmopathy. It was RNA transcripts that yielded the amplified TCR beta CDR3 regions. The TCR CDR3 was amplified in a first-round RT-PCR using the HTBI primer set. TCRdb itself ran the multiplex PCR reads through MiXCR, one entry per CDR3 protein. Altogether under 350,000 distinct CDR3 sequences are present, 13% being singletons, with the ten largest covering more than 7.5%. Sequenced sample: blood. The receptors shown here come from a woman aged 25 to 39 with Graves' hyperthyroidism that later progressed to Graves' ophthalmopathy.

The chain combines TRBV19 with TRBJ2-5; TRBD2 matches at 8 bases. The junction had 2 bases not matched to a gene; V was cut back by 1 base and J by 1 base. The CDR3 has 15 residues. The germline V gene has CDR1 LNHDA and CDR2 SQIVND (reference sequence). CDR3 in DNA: TGTGCCAGTAGTATAGGGCGGGAGGCCCAAGAGACCCAGTACTTC. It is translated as CASSIGREAQETQYF.

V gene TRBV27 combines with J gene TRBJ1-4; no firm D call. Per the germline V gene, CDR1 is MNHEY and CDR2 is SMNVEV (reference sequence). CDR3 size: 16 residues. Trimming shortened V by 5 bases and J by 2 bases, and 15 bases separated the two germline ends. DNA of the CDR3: TGTGCCAGCAGTCGCCACCTAGGAGGGACTAATGAAAAACTGTTTTTT. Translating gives CASSRHLGGTNEKLFF.

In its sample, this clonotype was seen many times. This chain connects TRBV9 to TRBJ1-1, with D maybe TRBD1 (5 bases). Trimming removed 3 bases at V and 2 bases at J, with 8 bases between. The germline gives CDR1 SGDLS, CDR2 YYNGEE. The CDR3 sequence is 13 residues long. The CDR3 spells CASSARTNTEAFF. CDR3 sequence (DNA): TGTGCCAGCAGCGCCCGGACAAACACTGAAGCTTTCTTT.

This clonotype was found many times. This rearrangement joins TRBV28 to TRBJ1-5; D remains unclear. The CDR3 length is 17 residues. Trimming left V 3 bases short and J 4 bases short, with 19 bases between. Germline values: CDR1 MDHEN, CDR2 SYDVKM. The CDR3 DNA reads TGTGCCAGCAGTTTGTCCGGGGTAGGCGGAATTAATCAGCCCCAGCATTTT. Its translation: CASSLSGVGGINQPQHF.

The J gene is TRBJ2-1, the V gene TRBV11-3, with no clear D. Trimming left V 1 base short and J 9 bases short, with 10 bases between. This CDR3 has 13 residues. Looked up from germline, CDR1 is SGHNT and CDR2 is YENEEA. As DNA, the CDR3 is TGTGCCAGCAGCTTAGTTCTAGTCAGTGAGCAGTTCTTC. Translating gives CASSLVLVSEQFF.

The CDR3 is CASGLAGPASTDTQYF. In DNA form, the CDR3 reads TGTGCCAGCGGTCTAGCGGGACCCGCTAGCACAGATACGCAGTATTTT. The V call is TRBV27, the J call TRBJ2-3; 9 nucleotides match TRBD2. Germline V lookup: CDR1 MNHEY, CDR2 SMNVEV (reference sequence). This CDR3 has 16 residues. Unmatched junction bases numbered 9, after V lost 8 bases and J lost 0 bases.

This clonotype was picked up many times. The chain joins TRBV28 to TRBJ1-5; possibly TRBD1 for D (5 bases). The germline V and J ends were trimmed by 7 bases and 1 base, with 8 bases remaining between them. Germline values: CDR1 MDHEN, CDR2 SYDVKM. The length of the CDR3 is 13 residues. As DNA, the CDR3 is TGTGCCAGCATTCGGGACAGCAATCAGCCCCAGCATTTT. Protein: CASIRDSNQPQHF.

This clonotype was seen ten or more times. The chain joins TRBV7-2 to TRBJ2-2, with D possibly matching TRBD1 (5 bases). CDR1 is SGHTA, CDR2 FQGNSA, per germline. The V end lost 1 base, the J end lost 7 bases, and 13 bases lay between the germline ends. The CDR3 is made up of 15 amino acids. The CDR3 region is CASSLGGLGGGELFF. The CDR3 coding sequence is TGTGCCAGCAGCTTAGGGGGCCTAGGCGGCGGGGAGCTGTTTTTT.

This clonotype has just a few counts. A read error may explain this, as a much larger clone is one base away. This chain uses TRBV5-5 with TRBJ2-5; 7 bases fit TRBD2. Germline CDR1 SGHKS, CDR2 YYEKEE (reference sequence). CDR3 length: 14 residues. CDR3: CASLTGGLQETQYF. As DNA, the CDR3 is TGTGCTTCCCTGACGGGAGGACTCCAAGAGACCCAGTACTTC.

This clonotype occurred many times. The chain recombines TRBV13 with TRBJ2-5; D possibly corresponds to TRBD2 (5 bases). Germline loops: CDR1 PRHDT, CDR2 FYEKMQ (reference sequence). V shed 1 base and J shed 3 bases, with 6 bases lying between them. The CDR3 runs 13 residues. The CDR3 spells CASSLEAEETQYF. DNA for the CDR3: TGTGCCAGCAGCTTAGAAGCGGAAGAGACCCAGTACTTC.

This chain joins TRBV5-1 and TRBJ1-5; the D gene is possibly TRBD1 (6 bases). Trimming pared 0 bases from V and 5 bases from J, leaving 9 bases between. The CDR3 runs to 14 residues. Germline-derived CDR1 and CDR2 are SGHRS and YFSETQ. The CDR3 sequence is CASSLEGGDQPQHF. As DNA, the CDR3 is TGCGCCAGCAGCTTGGAGGGGGGCGATCAGCCCCAGCATTTT.

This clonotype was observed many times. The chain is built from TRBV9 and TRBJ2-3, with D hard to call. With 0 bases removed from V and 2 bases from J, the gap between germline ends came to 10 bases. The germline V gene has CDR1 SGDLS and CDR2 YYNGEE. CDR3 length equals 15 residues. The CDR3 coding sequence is TGTGCCAGCAGCGTAGAAGGGTCCTACACAGATACGCAGTATTTT. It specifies CASSVEGSYTDTQYF.

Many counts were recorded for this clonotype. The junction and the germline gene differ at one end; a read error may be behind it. The CDR3 DNA reads TGTGCCAGCAGGGCATGGGAGAACCCTGAAGCTTTCTTT. This encodes CASRAWENPEAFF. V usage is TRBV2 and J usage is TRBJ1-1; D gene ambiguous. The germline CDR1 and CDR2 sequences are SNHLY and FYNNEI. CDR3 length equals 13 residues.

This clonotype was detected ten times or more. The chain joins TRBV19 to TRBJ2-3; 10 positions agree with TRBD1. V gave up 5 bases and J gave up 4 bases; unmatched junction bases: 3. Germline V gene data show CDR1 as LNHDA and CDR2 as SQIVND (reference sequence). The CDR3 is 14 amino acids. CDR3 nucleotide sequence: TGTGCCAGTAGTTGGGACAGGGGCGCAGATACGCAGTATTTT. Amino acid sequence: CASSWDRGADTQYF.

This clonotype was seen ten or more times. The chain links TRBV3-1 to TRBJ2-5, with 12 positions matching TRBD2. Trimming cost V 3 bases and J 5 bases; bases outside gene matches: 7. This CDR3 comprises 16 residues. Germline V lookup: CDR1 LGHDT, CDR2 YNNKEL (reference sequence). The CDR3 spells CASSQKTSGSRETQYF. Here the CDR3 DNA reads TGTGCCAGCAGCCAGAAGACTAGCGGGAGTCGGGAGACCCAGTACTTC.

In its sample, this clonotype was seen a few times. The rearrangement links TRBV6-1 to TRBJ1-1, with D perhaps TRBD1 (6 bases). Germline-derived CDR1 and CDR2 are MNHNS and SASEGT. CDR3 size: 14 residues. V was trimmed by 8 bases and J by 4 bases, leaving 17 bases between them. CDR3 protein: CASQLLLGATEAFF. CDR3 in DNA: TGTGCCAGCCAACTTTTGTTGGGGGCCACTGAAGCTTTCTTT.

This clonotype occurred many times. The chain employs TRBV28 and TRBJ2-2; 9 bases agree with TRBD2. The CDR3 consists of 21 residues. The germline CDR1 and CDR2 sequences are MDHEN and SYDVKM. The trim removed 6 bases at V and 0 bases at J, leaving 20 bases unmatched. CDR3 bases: TGTGCCAGCAGCTACGGCCCCAGTAGGCCGAGCGGGAGGTCGAACACCGGGGAGCTGTTTTTT. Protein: CASSYGPSRPSGRSNTGELFF.

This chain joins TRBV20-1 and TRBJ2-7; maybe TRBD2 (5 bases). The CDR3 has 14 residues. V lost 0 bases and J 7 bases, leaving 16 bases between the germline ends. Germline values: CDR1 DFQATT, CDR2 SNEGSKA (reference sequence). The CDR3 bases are TGCAGTGCTAGAGATTCTGAGGGAGTGAGAGAGCAGTACTTC. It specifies CSARDSEGVREQYF.